This TCR beta chain was identified during a study of blood T cells in healthy people across ages (dated by TCRdb to the mid-2010s). Some background on the complete study: Template switching captured roughly one uniquely barcoded TCR beta cDNA molecule per two T cells in model experiments. Four age groups were formed from the donors: young (average 16 years), middle-aged (approximately 39), aged (more than 55) and long-lived (less than 85). Two additional independent replicas of 1 million unique cDNA reads from the same blood draw were analyzed for two donors (one aged 18 to 29 and one aged 80 or older). To track age-related changes in TCR beta repertoire diversity, the study relied on deep sequencing normalized with unique cDNA molecular identifiers.

Libraries came from 5' RACE. Reads for this sample came from an Illumina HiSeq 2500. The second PCR ran for about 6 to 11 cycles and used a J-beta primer mix along with a sample-barcoded 5' primer. A unique molecular identifier was introduced onto each TCR beta cDNA molecule by a template-switch 5' adaptor carrying 12 random nucleotides. Each sample yielded at least 3 million CDR3-containing paired-end reads. All of the RNA was converted into first-strand cDNA using the Mint cDNA synthesis kit, with a TRBC-specific oligonucleotide serving as the primer. Following uracil-DNA glycosylase treatment, all cDNA underwent a first 18-cycle PCR with the universal primers M1SS and BC2_uni_R. Under the source paper's analysis protocol: Normalization of each sample was performed by random selection of 1 million high-quality reads, each carrying a distinct molecular identifier. Reads sharing molecular identifiers were discarded rather than binned into consensus sequences. MiTCR, with a Q25 quality threshold and the strictest error-elimination algorithm, was used for CDR3 identification, clonotype clustering and error correction. A nonparametric unseen species model with Euler transformation was used to estimate a lower bound on total TCR beta diversity. Starting from the raw public reads, TCRdb applied fastp trimming at Q25, assembled clones with MiXCR and retained in-frame beta chains. CDR3 protein duplicates are merged, each entry listing the most common genes and DNA. TCRdb, not the authors, supplied the V and J calls. The sample profile shows a few hundred thousand distinct CDR3 sequences; about 29% of them were found once. The ten biggest clones cover over 3.5% of the sample.

This clonotype was detected many times. Its target antigen remains unknown. Within one base of it there is no much larger clone, and no base qualities were kept. In the germline V gene, CDR1 corresponds to KGHSH and CDR2 to LQKENI. From the cysteine through the phenylalanine, the CDR3 covers 13 amino acids. The sequence is cut down to CDR3 DNA, 39 bases in frame from base 1. Donors were 35 to 40 systemically healthy Caucasian individuals from Russia aged roughly 6 to 90 years. Each donor gave about 9.7 milliliters of peripheral blood, drawn into EDTA-treated Vacutainer tubes. Ficoll-Paque density-gradient centrifugation was used to isolate PBMCs, with at least 6 million per sample. Total RNA was extracted from PBMCs with Trizol reagent, with at least 6 micrograms obtained per sample. For every donor, an aliquot of PBMCs went through flow cytometry to measure the percentages of naive CD45RAhigh/CD27high T cells.

The research as a whole found: A strong correlation was found between observed TCR beta diversity and the percentage of naive T cells measured by flow cytometry. Compared with the aged group, the long-lived group had more naive CD4+ T cells, fewer expanded clones and increased TCR diversity, suggesting age selection. Conclusive comparison of naive and antigen-experienced compartments was prevented by the profiling of bulk unsorted PBMCs. Total diversity estimates from one million sequenced T cells were considered lower bounds and underestimates. The CMV infection status of donors was not known, potentially confounding age-related changes in expanded clonotypes. Observed TCR beta diversity per million T cells fell roughly linearly with age, and a significant reduction was already apparent by age around 39.

This sample also appeared in a second study, on T cells of mothers and their children. As that second paper reports: Nine systemically healthy Caucasian individuals, comprising three mothers and their six children, were included as donors. cDNA synthesis consumed the entire amount of extracted RNA, loaded at approximately 1.4 ug RNA in each 15 ul reaction. In the second PCR, the M1S primer added sample barcodes and 2-4 random nucleotides. More than 8.5 million TCR beta CDR3 reads were obtained from each mother, and some 3.2 million reads were obtained from each child. Thymic selection similarly shapes TCR recombination output in related and unrelated pairs, with minor effect from inherited differences. Normalized repertoire overlap was always found to be slightly, but never significantly, higher in related mother-child pairs than in unrelated mother-child pairs. No persistent microchimeric T cell clones were detected, at a sensitivity of approximately 110 clones per million clonotypes. In the study, deep NGS was used to compare the TCR beta repertoires of mothers and children, and features distinguishing related mother-child pairs from unrelated individuals were sought. On average, the children were 11 +/- 4 years old, while the mothers were about 40 +/- 4 years old. After adapters were ligated using NEBNext reagents, the libraries underwent 100+100 nt paired-end sequencing on an Illumina HiSeq 2000. To prevent cross-contamination, the mother and child libraries were prepared a month apart and were sequenced in separate runs. Between about 500,000 and 2,300,000 distinct TCR beta clonotypes were identified per donor. Naive TCR beta clonotypes were estimated from low-frequency clonotypes matched to each donor's FACS-determined naive share, without sorting.

The source of this sequence is a boy aged 2 to 10 in good health. The rearrangement combines TRBV18 with TRBJ2-1; no D gene can be assigned with confidence. The J call is doubtful: the DNA matches TRBJ2-7 better. The sequencing sample was made of blood. The DNA is TGTGCCAGCTCACCTGGGCCGGGCTACGAGCAGTACTTC. Its protein product is CASSPGPGYEQYF.